The TCR beta chain under discussion was sequenced for a study of T cells in Graves' hyperthyroidism and ophthalmopathy. Whole-study findings and limits: Blood also showed most of the thyroid clonotypes that were expanded above 0.001.

RNA transcripts yielded amplified TCR beta CDR3 regions. In the first-round RT-PCR of the TCR CDR3, the HTBI primer set was used. TCRdb ran MiXCR on the multiplex PCR reads and lists one entry per CDR3 protein. This sample carries roughly 250,000 distinct CDR3 sequences, 15% to 20% of them seen once, and the ten largest clones take approximately 30%. This clonotype was counted between two and nine times. Its antigen is unidentified. The CDR3 spans 18 residues. Germline assignment: CDR1 DFQATT and CDR2 SNEGSKA (reference sequence). Trimming removed 1 base at V and 0 bases at J, with 21 bases between. This clonotype was obtained from a woman under 30 with Graves' ophthalmopathy. The rearrangement uses TRBV20-1 and TRBJ1-1, with a possible D match to TRBD1 (6 bases). Sample: blood. The CDR3 bases are TGCAGTGCTAGAGGGACATCCGGCGGACAGCCTATGAACACTGAAGCTTTCTTT. It translates to CSARGTSGGQPMNTEAFF.